This entry concerns a single T cell receptor beta chain. It lacks a known antigen. Base qualities are not provided; no much larger clone lies one nucleotide away. The data were obtained in a study of regulatory T cells in long-lasting Graves disease listed by TCRdb under 2021. With regard to the full study: To count as having persistent Graves' disease, a patient had to have received antithyroid drug treatment for over 5 years with TSH receptor autoantibodies remaining persistently positive. Patients with persistent Graves' disease were compared with patients with newly diagnosed Graves' disease using TCR sequencing and RNA sequencing of peripheral blood. The study was conducted in China and was registered as a clinical trial. A total of some 35 samples underwent TCR sequencing: approximately 13 from persistent and roughly 20 from newly diagnosed Graves' disease patients. Persistent Graves' disease patients in the clinical cohort had taken antithyroid drugs for around 10 years on average. General findings and caveats noted by the study authors: TRBV28, TRBJ1-2 and TRBJ2-5 were preferentially used in persistent disease, while TRBV20-1 and TRBJ2-1 were favored in newly diagnosed disease. Persistent patients shared more public clonotypes among themselves (under 3,000) than newly diagnosed patients did (approximately 870). Peripheral blood alone was examined, since thyroid tissue, which constituted the primary lesion, could not be accessed. As a limitation, the authors acknowledged that the small sample size may reduce accuracy. Sequencing and analysis were restricted to the TCR beta chain. Lower TCR Shannon entropy and fewer highly expanded clones were observed in persistent Graves' disease patients than in newly diagnosed patients, which suggested clonal expansion.

The CDR3 contains 13 residues, cysteine and phenylalanine counted. The retained sequence is limited to the CDR3, 39 bases, with the frame set at the first base. CDR1 DFQATT and CDR2 SNEGSKA were looked up in the germline V gene (reference sequence). Trimming costs V 0 bases and J 5 bases, and their ends lie 10 bases apart. This specimen's time point label, per the study, means: persistent/refractory GD, antithyroid drugs over 5 years with positive TRAb. RNA was extracted from PBMCs in TRIzol for both TCR sequencing and RNA sequencing. The diagnosis of Graves' disease was made according to American Thyroid Association guidelines. Patients for the study were recruited at an endocrinology department in Xi'an, China. Each patient gave approximately 8.8 milliliters of peripheral blood, collected in an EDTA anticoagulant tube. Ficoll Paque Plus density gradient separation was used to isolate PBMCs, and no further T cell sorting was done. An Agilent 2100 Bioanalyzer and agarose gel were used to check RNA quality, and a NanoDrop 2000 was used to measure RNA concentration.

The method was multiplex PCR. This sample was sequenced with an Illumina HiSeq 4000. CDR3 regions were amplified by Arm-PCR with iRepertoire HTBI primers to construct TCR beta libraries. Before sequencing, the PCR products underwent gel purification. The authors processed their data as follows. Gene usage analysis of CDR3 amino acid clonotypes used the 60 to 80 TRBV and 14 TRBJ segments found across samples. COPE and FqMerger were used to merge the filtered high-quality paired reads into contigs. BLAST was used to align contigs to IMGT TRBV, TRBD and TRBJ reference genes, and CDR3 was defined according to IMGT. Any clonotype with a frequency above 0.1% was counted as a highly expanded clone. Shannon entropy was used to measure repertoire diversity, and the Gini coefficient was used to measure V-J evenness. Public clonotypes were defined as clonotypes shared by more than one individual. TCRdb reprocessing: public reads trimmed at Q25 with fastp, clones called with MiXCR, in-frame beta chains kept. Every CDR3 protein is listed once, alongside the most common genes and DNA of its rows. TCRdb, rather than the study authors, made the V and J calls. In this sample the table shows more than 650,000 distinct CDR3 sequences, around 30% of which occur a single time. The leading ten clones occupy about two fifths of the sample.

The source was peripheral blood mononuclear cells (PBMCs), collected when the disease was refractory, from a patient treated with antithyroid drugs. The rearrangement combines TRBV20-1 with TRBJ1-2, and the D gene may be TRBD1, 6 bases matching. This sequence was found in a female donor with Graves disease. The DNA is as follows: TGCAGTGCTAGAGATACAGGGAGATATGGCTACACCTTC. It encodes CSARDTGRYGYTF.